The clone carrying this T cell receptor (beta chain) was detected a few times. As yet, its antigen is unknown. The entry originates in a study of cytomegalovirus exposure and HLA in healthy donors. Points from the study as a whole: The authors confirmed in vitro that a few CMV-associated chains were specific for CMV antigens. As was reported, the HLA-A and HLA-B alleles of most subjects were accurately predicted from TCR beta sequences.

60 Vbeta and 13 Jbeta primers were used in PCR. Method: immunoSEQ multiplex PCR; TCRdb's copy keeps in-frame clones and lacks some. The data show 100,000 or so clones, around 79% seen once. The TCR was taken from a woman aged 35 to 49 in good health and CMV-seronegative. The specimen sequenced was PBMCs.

For the CDR3, the DNA is TGCAGTGCCCGGGACTCTGAAGCTTTCTTT. Protein: CSARDSEAFF. The rearrangement links TRBV20-1 to TRBJ1-1, with D possibly matching TRBD1 (5 bases). Germline V gene data show CDR1 as DFQATT and CDR2 as SNEGSKA (reference sequence). V lost 6 bases and J 6 bases, leaving 8 bases between the germline ends. The CDR3 sequence is 10 residues long.